This T cell receptor beta chain was sequenced in a study of response to subunit inactivated influenza vaccine. The sample holds a few counts of this clonotype. The CDR3 length is 17 residues. Looked up from germline, CDR1 is SGHRS and CDR2 is YFSETQ. V lost 3 bases and J lost 5; bases outside the gene matches: 10. TCRdb reanalysed the RT-PCR reads using MiXCR and keeps one entry per CDR3 protein. This table has around 500,000 distinct CDR3 sequences, roughly 9.8% appearing once. The origin of this receptor is a man between 50 and 59 years old who received an inactivated influenza vaccine. Sample: PBMCs from blood, taken 45 days after vaccination. The chain has TRBV5-1 and TRBJ2-5; 13 positions match TRBD2. The CDR3 loop reads CASSSRTSGSLGETQYF. In nucleotides, the CDR3 is TGCGCCAGCAGCTCCCGGACTAGCGGGAGTCTAGGGGAGACCCAGTACTTC.